This T cell receptor (beta chain) was captured by sequencing in a study of blood T cells in healthy people across ages (dated by TCRdb to 2015 to 2017). A note on the overall study: In model experiments, template switching captured roughly one uniquely barcoded TCR beta cDNA molecule for every two T cells. Using deep sequencing normalized with unique cDNA molecular identifiers, the study measured how TCR beta repertoire diversity changes with age. The donors were split into four age groups: young (average around 17 years), middle-aged (about 40), aged (approximately 60) and long-lived (roughly 80). The study analyzed two additional independent replicas of 1 million unique cDNA reads from the same blood draw for two donors, one aged 18 to 30 and one aged 80 or older.

The 35 to 40 donors, aged about 6 to 95 years, were systemically healthy Caucasian individuals from Russia. Each donor gave 9.5 to 10 milliliters of peripheral blood, drawn into EDTA-treated Vacutainer tubes. Ficoll-Paque density-gradient centrifugation was used to isolate PBMCs, with at least 7 million obtained per sample. Total RNA was extracted from PBMCs with Trizol reagent, with at least 5 micrograms obtained per sample. For every donor, an aliquot of PBMCs went through flow cytometry to measure the percentages of naive CD45RAhigh/CD27high T cells. The germline V gene supplies CDR1 SGDLS and CDR2 YYNGEE. V gives up 0 bases and J gives up 8 bases, and the segment between their germline ends measures 12 bases. Including the terminal cysteine and phenylalanine, the CDR3 comprises 14 residues. CDR3 DNA only is kept here, 42 bases in frame from base 1. Libraries came from 5' RACE. Sequencing was performed on an Illumina HiSeq 2500. A second PCR of roughly 7 to 11 cycles was performed with a sample-barcoded 5' primer and a J-beta primer mix. A template-switch 5' adaptor carrying 12 random nucleotides introduced a unique molecular identifier onto each TCR beta cDNA molecule. Each sample yielded at least 2.5 million CDR3-containing paired-end reads. The Mint cDNA synthesis kit, primed by a TRBC-specific oligonucleotide, was used to synthesize first-strand cDNA from all RNA. Following uracil-DNA glycosylase treatment, all cDNA underwent a first 18-cycle PCR with the universal primers M1SS and BC2_uni_R. The paper's data handling went like this. For normalization, 1 million high-quality reads, each with a distinct molecular identifier, were randomly selected from each sample. Instead of being binned into consensus sequences, reads that shared molecular identifiers were thrown out. MiTCR, with a Q25 quality threshold and the strictest error-elimination algorithm, was used for CDR3 identification, clonotype clustering and error correction. Lower-bound total TCR beta diversity was estimated with a nonparametric unseen species model using Euler transformation. TCRdb reprocessed the public reads (quality trimming at Q25 with fastp, clone calling with MiXCR) and kept in-frame beta chains. A single entry per CDR3 protein holds the most common genes and DNA from its merged rows. TCRdb's processing, not the authors' own work, is the source of the V and J calls. The sample has approximately 780,000 distinct CDR3 sequences on record, around 24% of them singletons. About 2.9% of the sample is in the top ten clones.

Remarks on this clonotype: This receptor's antigen is unknown. Base qualities are not provided; no much larger clone lies one nucleotide away.

Overall study results and their limits: The long-lived group showed more naive CD4+ T cells, fewer expanded clones and increased TCR diversity than the aged group, suggesting age selection. The percentage of naive T cells measured by flow cytometry correlated strongly with observed TCR beta diversity. Because profiling used bulk unsorted PBMCs, naive and antigen-experienced compartments could not be compared conclusively. Because the CMV infection status of the donors was unknown, age-related changes in expanded clonotypes may potentially have been confounded. Estimates of total diversity based on one million sequenced T cells were regarded as lower bounds and as underestimates. Observed TCR beta diversity per million T cells fell roughly linearly with age, and a significant reduction was already apparent by age around 40.

These same records also appear under a second study, on T cells of mothers and their children. As that second study puts it: Nine systemically healthy Caucasian individuals, comprising three mothers and their six children, were included as donors. cDNA synthesis used all of the extracted RNA, with approximately 1.4 ug of RNA in each 15 ul reaction. In the second PCR, sample barcodes and 2-4 random nucleotides were introduced via the M1S primer. Over 8 million TCR beta CDR3 reads were obtained for each mother, and 2.5 million to 3 million reads were obtained for each child. Thymic selection similarly shapes TCR recombination output in related and unrelated pairs, with minor effect from inherited differences. Normalized repertoire overlap in related mother-child pairs was always slightly higher than in unrelated mother-child pairs, but the difference was never significant. With a sensitivity of around 97 clones per million clonotypes, no persistent microchimeric T cell clones were detected. Deep NGS was used in the study to compare the TCR beta repertoires of mothers and children and to look for features that separate related mother-child pairs from unrelated individuals. The mean age was roughly 36 +/- 4 years for the mothers and about 12 +/- 4 years for the children. After adapter ligation was performed with NEBNext reagents, the libraries were sequenced on an Illumina HiSeq 2000 with 100+100 nt paired-end reads. To prevent cross-contamination, the mother and child libraries were prepared one month apart and sequenced in separate runs. Each donor had between roughly 450,000 and 2,100,000 distinct TCR beta clonotypes identified. Naive TCR beta clonotypes were estimated from low-frequency clonotypes matched to each donor's FACS-determined naive share, without sorting.

Sequences were obtained from blood. This sequence was found in a boy aged 5-17 years in good health. The rearranged segments are TRBV9 and TRBJ2-1, and possibly TRBD1, on 5 matching bases. The DNA is as follows: TGTGCCAGCAGCGTAGCGCAGGGAATATATGAGCAGTTCTTC. Translated, this is CASSVAQGIYEQFF.